Below, 10 T cell receptor beta chains from the same sample are listed, as sequenced in a study of cytomegalovirus exposure and HLA in healthy donors. Generated by immunoSEQ multiplex PCR, the TCRdb table keeps only in-frame clones and is missing some. The data show about 200,000 clones, around four fifths seen once. Specimen: PBMCs. The receptor source for this set is a woman aged 18-29 years in good health and CMV-seronegative.

The gene calls are TRBV30 and TRBJ1-3; 8 positions match TRBD1. CDR3 length: 16 residues. After removal of 5 bases from V and 2 bases from J, the junction contained 11 bases not matched to a gene. CDR1 and CDR2 (germline): GTSNPN, SVGIG (reference sequence). The CDR3 spells CAWAYRQGLAGNTIYF. The CDR3 bases are TGTGCCTGGGCCTACCGACAGGGGTTGGCTGGAAACACCATATATTTT.

In this sample, this clone turned up once. The rearrangement links TRBV7-6 to TRBJ1-1; tentatively, D is TRBD1 (5 bases). The CDR3 totals 13 residues. Trimming shortened V by 5 bases and J by 1 base, and 8 bases separated the two germline ends. Germline assignment: CDR1 SGHVS and CDR2 FNYEAQ. The CDR3 region is CASSVQENTEAFF. The CDR3 nucleotides read TGTGCCAGCAGCGTACAGGAGAACACTGAAGCTTTCTTT.

This clone has just one count. J is TRBJ2-5 and V is TRBV28; 7 bases fit TRBD2. J was trimmed by 0 bases and V by 2 bases; bases with no gene match: 3. The CDR3 has 15 residues. Germline CDR1 is MDHEN and CDR2 is SYDVKM. The CDR3 sequence is CASSLGGRNQETQYF. DNA for the CDR3: TGTGCCAGCAGTTTAGGCGGGAGAAACCAAGAGACCCAGTACTTC.

The rearrangement uses TRBV2 and TRBJ2-2; 7 bases agree with TRBD1. The CDR3 length is 13 residues. Germline V CDR1 and CDR2: SNHLY, FYNNEI. The V and J ends lost 7 bases and 7 bases, in that order; junction bases with no gene match: 6. Here the CDR3 reads CASNKQGNGELFF. CDR3 DNA: TGTGCCAGCAACAAACAGGGGAACGGGGAGCTGTTTTTT.

The J gene is TRBJ1-1, the V gene TRBV27; D gene unclear. Germline CDR1 is MNHEY and CDR2 is SMNVEV (reference sequence). The CDR3 contains 14 residues. Trimming stripped 4 bases from V and 1 base from J, with 10 bases between. CDR3 sequence reads: CASSSVNKNTEAFF. CDR3 sequence (DNA): TGTGCCAGCAGTTCGGTTAACAAGAACACTGAAGCTTTCTTT.

The chain combines TRBV25-1 with TRBJ1-1; the match to TRBD1 covers 7 bases. The CDR3 is 13 residues long. V shed 7 bases and J 3 bases; nucleotides not matched to a gene: 5. Germline lookup yields CDR1 MGHDK and CDR2 SYGVNS. The CDR3 region has the DNA TGTGCCAGCATCAGGGGGGAGGACACTGAAGCTTTCTTT. Amino acid sequence: CASIRGEDTEAFF.

The chain combines TRBV30 with TRBJ2-7; 7 bases line up with TRBD2. CDR3 length equals 11 residues. Germline trimming cut 3 bases from V and 4 bases from J; bases unmatched to any gene: 0. Per germline, CDR1 GTSNPN and CDR2 SVGIG (reference sequence). The CDR3 protein is CAWSGRYEQYF. CDR3 DNA sequence: TGTGCCTGGAGCGGGAGGTACGAGCAGTACTTC. Using reference TRBV30 and TRBJ2-7 for the parts outside the CDR3, the full variable domain is SQTIHQWPATLVQPVGSPLSLECTVEGTSNPNLYWYRQAAGRGLQLLFYSVGIGQISSEVPQNLSASRPQDRQFILSSKKLLLSDSGFYLCAWSGRYEQYFGPGTRLTVT.

J is TRBJ1-1 and V is TRBV7-2; 7 bases agree with TRBD1. The CDR3 has 15 amino acids. Germline V CDR1 and CDR2: SGHTA, FQGNSA. Trimming at V came to 4 bases and at J to 0 bases, leaving 5 bases not matched to a gene. CDR3 bases: TGTGCCAGCAGCTCGGCCGGGACAGTGAACACTGAAGCTTTCTTT. Translation gives CASSSAGTVNTEAFF.

The V gene is TRBV7-9, the J gene TRBJ2-7, with 9 bases aligning to TRBD1. CDR1 and CDR2 (germline): SEHNR, FQNEAQ (reference sequence). The CDR3 covers 17 residues. The ends lost 5 bases at V and 2 bases at J; junction bases unmatched: 13. CDR3 nucleotide sequence: TGTGCCAGCAGCCCACCCGCCGGACAGGGGCCCCCCTACGAGCAGTACTTC. It specifies CASSPPAGQGPPYEQYF.

This chain uses TRBV5-6 with TRBJ1-1; 7 nucleotides align to TRBD1. Germline CDR1 SGHDT, CDR2 YYEEEE. The ends lost 3 bases at V and 0 bases at J; junction bases unmatched: 8. The CDR3 contains 16 residues. The CDR3 DNA is TGTGCCAGCAGCTCAAGACAGGGTAATATGAACACTGAAGCTTTCTTT. Translating it yields CASSSRQGNMNTEAFF.